One sample yielded the 17 T cell receptor beta chains listed below, sequenced in a study of cytomegalovirus exposure and HLA in healthy donors (dated by TCRdb to about 2017). Library method: the immunoSEQ multiplex PCR assay. The multiplex PCR relied on a mix of 60 forward primers for TCR Vbeta segments and 13 reverse primers for TCR Jbeta segments. In its TCRdb copy, this immuneACCESS table keeps in-frame sequences only and misses some clones. Where compared with another copy, unresolved V genes explain less than half of these, and the others have no known cause. A total of some 150,000 clones appear in this sample, over 60% of them only once. Of the sample, under 3% is held by the ten largest clones. The specimen was PBMCs. These receptors all come from a woman aged 45-59 years in good health and CMV-seronegative.

The rearrangement joins TRBV2 to TRBJ2-5, with D possibly matching TRBD2 (7 bases). CDR3 length equals 14 residues. Trimming shortened V by 8 bases and J by 2 bases, and 15 bases separated the two germline ends. The germline gives CDR1 SNHLY, CDR2 FYNNEI. The DNA of the CDR3 is TGTGCCAGCGGGGGGGCTCGGAGGCAAGAGACCCAGTACTTC. Amino acid sequence: CASGGARRQETQYF.

This clone appeared a few times. This rearrangement joins TRBV28 to TRBJ1-4; D is unresolved. Germline V gives CDR1 MDHEN, CDR2 SYDVKM. The V gene lost 8 bases and the J gene lost 0 bases, with 16 bases spanning the gap. CDR3 length: 16 residues. CDR3 in DNA: TGTGCCAGCTCTATGACTTCCGCTGCAACTAATGAAAAACTGTTTTTT. As protein: CASSMTSAATNEKLFF. The variable domain in full, completed from reference TRBV28 and TRBJ1-4, reads DVKVTQSSRYLVKRTGEKVFLECVQDMDHENMFWYRQDPGLGLRLIYFSYDVKMKEKGDIPEGYSVSREKKERFSLILESASTNQTSMYLCASSMTSAATNEKLFFGSGTQLSVL.

In this sample, this clone turned up a few times. The V call is TRBV6-1, the J call TRBJ1-3, with 7 bases aligning to TRBD1. Trimming removed 5 bases from V and 1 base from J; junction bases left unmatched: 2. The germline CDR1 and CDR2 sequences are MNHNS and SASEGT. The CDR3 loop spans 14 amino acids. The CDR3 DNA reads as TGTGCCAGCAGTCAGACAGGGTCTGGAAACACCATATATTTT. Protein product: CASSQTGSGNTIYF.

The chain carries TRBV5-8 and TRBJ2-3, with 10 bases aligning to TRBD2. The CDR3 runs 17 residues. In germline, CDR1 is SGHTS, CDR2 YDEGEE. Trimming removed 3 bases from V and 2 bases from J; junction bases left unmatched: 9. The CDR3 nucleotides are TGTGCCAGCAGCTCCATAACAACTAGCGGGGCCACAGATACGCAGTATTTT. The encoded protein is CASSSITTSGATDTQYF.

This chain joins TRBV11-3 and TRBJ1-1, with a possible D match to TRBD1 (5 bases). The length of the CDR3 is 13 residues. Germline V CDR1 and CDR2: SGHNT, YENEEA. Trimming took 5 bases from V and 4 from J, leaving 11 bases between them. The CDR3 protein is CASSRREGTEAFF. The CDR3 region has the DNA TGTGCCAGCAGCCGCAGGGAAGGCACTGAAGCTTTCTTT.

This chain connects TRBV6-5 to TRBJ2-5; D is possibly TRBD1 (5 bases). This CDR3 comprises 15 residues. Germline V gene sequence: CDR1 MNHEY, CDR2 SVGAGI. Trimming took off 6 bases at V and 4 bases at J, with 18 bases between the two ends. CDR3 region: CASSRTLFSGETQYF. The CDR3 DNA reads as TGTGCCAGCAGCCGGACACTTTTCAGTGGAGAGACCCAGTACTTC.

The gene calls are TRBV2 and TRBJ2-5, with 7 bases aligning to TRBD2. Unmatched junction bases numbered 9, after V lost 9 bases and J lost 5 bases. From germline, CDR1 is SNHLY and CDR2 FYNNEI. This CDR3 has 13 amino acids. The CDR3, as DNA: TGTGCCAGGGGGGGAGGGTCGAGCGAGACCCAGTACTTC. Translation: CARGGGSSETQYF. The whole variable domain, remainder taken from reference TRBV2 and TRBJ2-5, is EPEVTQTPSHQVTQMGQEVILRCVPISNHLYFYWYRQILGQKVEFLVSFYNNEISEKSEIFDDQFSVERPDGSNFTLKIRSTKLEDSAMYFCARGGGSSETQYFGPGTRLLVL.

V gene TRBV5-1 combines with J gene TRBJ1-6; 8 bases are a match to TRBD1. CDR3 size: 14 residues. V dropped 4 bases and J dropped 6; count of bases not matched to a gene: 3. The germline V gene encodes CDR1 SGHRS and CDR2 YFSETQ. The CDR3 region is CASSRDRPNSPLHF. The DNA of the CDR3 is TGCGCCAGCAGCCGGGACAGGCCTAATTCACCCCTCCACTTT. The full variable domain, its missing parts supplied by reference TRBV5-1 and TRBJ1-6, is KAGVTQTPRYLIKTRGQQVTLSCSPISGHRSVSWYQQTPGQGLQFLFEYFSETQRNKGNFPGRFSGRQFSNSRSEMNVSTLELGDSALYLCASSRDRPNSPLHFGNGTRLTVT.

V usage is TRBV6-1 and J usage is TRBJ1-1; 8 nucleotides line up with TRBD1. V lost 4 bases and J lost 0; bases outside the gene matches: 7. Germline loops: CDR1 MNHNS, CDR2 SASEGT. The CDR3 contains 16 residues. CDR3 bases: TGTGCCAGCAGTGGACCGGGACAGGCTATGAACACTGAAGCTTTCTTT. Amino acids: CASSGPGQAMNTEAFF.

The chain carries TRBV28 and TRBJ1-6; no firm D call. This CDR3 spans 15 amino acids. Trimming pared 2 bases from V and 6 bases from J, leaving 11 bases between. The germline V gene has CDR1 MDHEN and CDR2 SYDVKM. Written as DNA, the CDR3 is TGTGCCAGCAGTTTAGTGGGCAATGGTAATTCACCCCTCCACTTT. This encodes CASSLVGNGNSPLHF.

The V call is TRBV5-1, the J call TRBJ2-1; the match to TRBD2 covers 7 bases. The CDR3 extends over 15 amino acids. The germline V gene has CDR1 SGHRS and CDR2 YFSETQ. Losses at the gene ends were 4 bases for V and 1 base for J; bases not matched to a gene: 5. Here the CDR3 DNA reads TGCGCCAGCAGCCAGAGCGGGGTATCCTACAATGAGCAGTTCTTC. Protein product: CASSQSGVSYNEQFF.

This clone was seen a few times. V is TRBV5-8 and J is TRBJ2-5; possible D gene TRBD1, 6 bases. The germline CDR1 and CDR2 sequences are SGHTS and YDEGEE. This CDR3 has 13 amino acids. Trimming shortened V by 0 bases and J by 5 bases, and 8 bases separated the two germline ends. The CDR3 region is CASSLDRVETQYF. DNA of the CDR3: TGTGCCAGCAGCTTGGACAGGGTGGAGACCCAGTACTTC. Full variable domain (missing parts from reference TRBV5-8 and TRBJ2-5): EAGVTQSPTHLIKTRGQQATLRCSPISGHTSVYWYQQALGLGLQFLLWYDEGEERNRGNFPPRFSGRQFPNYSSELNVNALELEDSALYLCASSLDRVETQYFGPGTRLLVL.

The chain joins TRBV9 to TRBJ2-3; 7 nucleotides align to TRBD2. CDR3 length equals 16 residues. Germline loops: CDR1 SGDLS, CDR2 YYNGEE. V was clipped by 2 bases and J by 0 bases; unmatched bases: 6. CDR3 DNA: TGTGCCAGCAGCGTCCATCCTAGCGGCAGCACAGATACGCAGTATTTT. It specifies CASSVHPSGSTDTQYF.

The chain is built from TRBV5-1 and TRBJ2-5, with TRBD2 matching 12 bases. CDR1 is SGHRS and CDR2 is YFSETQ in the germline V gene. There are 16 residues in the CDR3. V lost 0 bases to trimming and J lost 5 bases; unmatched junction nucleotides: 5. CDR3 in amino acids: CASSLGLAGGLETQYF. CDR3 coding DNA: TGCGCCAGCAGCTTGGGGCTAGCGGGGGGGCTGGAGACCCAGTACTTC.

This clone was counted between two and nine times. J is TRBJ1-6 and V is TRBV4-3; TRBD1 aligns across 11 bases. The CDR3 totals 16 residues. The germline CDR1 and CDR2 sequences are LGHNA and YSLEER. The V segment lost 0 bases and the J segment 9 bases; nucleotides outside the gene matches: 4. The CDR3 DNA reads TGCGCCAGCAGCCAAGATTTTGGGACAGGGGGTTCACCCCTCCACTTT. It codes for CASSQDFGTGGSPLHF.

The rearrangement links TRBV29-1 to TRBJ2-7; 7 bases agree with TRBD2. Germline CDR1 and CDR2: SQVTM and ANQGSEA. Losses at the gene ends were 1 base for V and 4 bases for J; bases not matched to a gene: 10. The CDR3 consists of 15 residues. CDR3 nucleotides: TGCAGCGTTGAAGGGAAAGAGGGAGGGCCGTACGAGCAGTACTTC. It translates to CSVEGKEGGPYEQYF.

This rearrangement joins TRBV11-2 to TRBJ2-7; no reliable D call. V shed 2 bases and J shed 2 bases, with 10 bases lying between them. Looked up from germline, CDR1 is SGHAT and CDR2 is FQNNGV. This CDR3 contains 14 residues. The CDR3 nucleotides read TGTGCCAGCAGCTTAAACAGAACACCCTACGAGCAGTACTTC. It codes for CASSLNRTPYEQYF.